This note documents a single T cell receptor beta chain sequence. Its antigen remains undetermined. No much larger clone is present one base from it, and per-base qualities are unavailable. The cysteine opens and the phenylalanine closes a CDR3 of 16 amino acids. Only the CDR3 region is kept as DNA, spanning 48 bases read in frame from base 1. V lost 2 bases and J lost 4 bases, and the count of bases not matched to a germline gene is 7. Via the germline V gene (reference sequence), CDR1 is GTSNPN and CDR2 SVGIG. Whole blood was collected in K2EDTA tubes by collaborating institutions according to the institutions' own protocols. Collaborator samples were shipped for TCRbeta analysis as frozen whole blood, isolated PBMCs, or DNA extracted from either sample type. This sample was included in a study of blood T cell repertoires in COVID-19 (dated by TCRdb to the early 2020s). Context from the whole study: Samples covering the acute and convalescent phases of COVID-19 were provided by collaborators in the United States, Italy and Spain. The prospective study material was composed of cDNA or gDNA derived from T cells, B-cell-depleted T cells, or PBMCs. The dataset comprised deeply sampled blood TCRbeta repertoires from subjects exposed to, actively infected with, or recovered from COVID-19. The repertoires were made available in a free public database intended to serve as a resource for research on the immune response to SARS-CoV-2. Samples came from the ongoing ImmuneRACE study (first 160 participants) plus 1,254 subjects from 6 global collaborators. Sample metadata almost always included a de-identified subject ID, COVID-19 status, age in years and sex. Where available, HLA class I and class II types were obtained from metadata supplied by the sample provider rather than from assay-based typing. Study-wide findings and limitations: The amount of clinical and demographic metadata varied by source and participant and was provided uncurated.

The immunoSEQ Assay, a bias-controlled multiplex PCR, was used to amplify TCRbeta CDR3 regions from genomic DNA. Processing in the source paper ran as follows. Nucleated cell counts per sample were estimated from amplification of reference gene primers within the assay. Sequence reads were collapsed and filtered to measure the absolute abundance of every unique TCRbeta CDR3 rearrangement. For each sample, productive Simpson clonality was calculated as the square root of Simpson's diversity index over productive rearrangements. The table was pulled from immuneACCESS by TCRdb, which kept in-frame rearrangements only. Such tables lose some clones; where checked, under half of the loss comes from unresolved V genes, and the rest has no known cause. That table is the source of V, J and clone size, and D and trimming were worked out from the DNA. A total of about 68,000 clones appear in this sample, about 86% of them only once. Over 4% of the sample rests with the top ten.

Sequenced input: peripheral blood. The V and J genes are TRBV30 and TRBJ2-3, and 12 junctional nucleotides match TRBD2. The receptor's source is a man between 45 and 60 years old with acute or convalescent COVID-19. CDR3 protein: CAWSRTSGRWADTQYF. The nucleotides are TGTGCCTGGAGTCGTACTAGCGGGAGGTGGGCAGATACGCAGTATTTT.